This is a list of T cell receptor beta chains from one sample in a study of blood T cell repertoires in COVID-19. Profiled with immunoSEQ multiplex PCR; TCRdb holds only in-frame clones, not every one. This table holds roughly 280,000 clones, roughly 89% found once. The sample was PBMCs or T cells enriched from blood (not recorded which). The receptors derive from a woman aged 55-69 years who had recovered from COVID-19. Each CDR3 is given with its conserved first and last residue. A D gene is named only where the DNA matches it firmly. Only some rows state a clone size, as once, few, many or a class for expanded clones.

CDR3 DNA: TGTGCCAGCAGCGTCGGAGGACAGCAATATGGCTACACCTTC; CDR3 protein: CASSVGGQQYGYTF; V gene: TRBV9; clone size: -; D gene: -; J gene: TRBJ1-2
CDR3 DNA: TGTGCCAGCAGCTTAAGTTGGCTAGCGGGGGGGCAAGAGACCCAGTACTTC; CDR3 protein: CASSLSWLAGGQETQYF; V gene: TRBV11-2; clone size: -; D gene: TRBD2; J gene: TRBJ2-5
CDR3 DNA: TGTGCCTGGAGTCCGGACAGTATCAATCAGCCCCAGCATTTT; CDR3 protein: CAWSPDSINQPQHF; V gene: TRBV30; clone size: -; D gene: -; J gene: TRBJ1-5
CDR3 DNA: TGTGCCAGCAGCCGAGGGAGGGGAGCAGATACGCAGTATTTT; CDR3 protein: CASSRGRGADTQYF; V gene: TRBV7-8; clone size: few; D gene: TRBD2; J gene: TRBJ2-3
CDR3 DNA: TGTGCCAGCACCCTTCTAGGGGCCTCTGGAAACACCATATATTTT; CDR3 protein: CASTLLGASGNTIYF; V gene: TRBV7-8; clone size: once; D gene: -; J gene: TRBJ1-3
CDR3 DNA: TGTGCCAGCAGCGTATCCCCGGGAGCCATCTACGAGCAGTACTTC; CDR3 protein: CASSVSPGAIYEQYF; V gene: TRBV9; clone size: once; D gene: -; J gene: TRBJ2-7
CDR3 DNA: TGTGCCTGGAGTGATAATACCTATCTGTTTTTT; CDR3 protein: CAWSDNTYLFF; V gene: TRBV30; clone size: -; D gene: -; J gene: TRBJ1-4
CDR3 DNA: TGTGCCAGCAGCCGGGAGGGATCTAGCTATGGCTACACCTTC; CDR3 protein: CASSREGSSYGYTF; V gene: TRBV5-6; clone size: -; D gene: -; J gene: TRBJ1-2
CDR3 DNA: TGTGCTAGTACCTACGGGGGAAGCTCCTACAATGAGCAGTTCTTC; CDR3 protein: CASTYGGSSYNEQFF; V gene: TRBV12-5; clone size: -; D gene: -; J gene: TRBJ2-1
CDR3 DNA: TGTGCCAGTAGTAGGGGACAGACCCTGTATCCCTACGAGCAGTACTTC; CDR3 protein: CASSRGQTLYPYEQYF; V gene: TRBV19; clone size: few; D gene: TRBD1; J gene: TRBJ2-7
CDR3 DNA: TGTGCCAGCAGCTTTAACGGGGGGGACACAGATACGCAGTATTTT; CDR3 protein: CASSFNGGDTDTQYF; V gene: TRBV7-9; clone size: once; D gene: TRBD2; J gene: TRBJ2-3
CDR3 DNA: TGTGCCAGCAGCTTAAGAGGCGGGAATGAGCAGTTCTTC; CDR3 protein: CASSLRGGNEQFF; V gene: TRBV11-3; clone size: -; D gene: -; J gene: TRBJ2-1
CDR3 DNA: TGTGCCAGCTCACCTACCGGGACAGGCCTCGCCTATTCGAACACCGGGGAGCTGTTTTTT; CDR3 protein: CASSPTGTGLAYSNTGELFF; V gene: TRBV18; clone size: -; D gene: TRBD1; J gene: TRBJ2-2
CDR3 DNA: TGTGCCAGCTCACCATCCGTGGGGGGGGTCGGCTATGGCTACACCTTC; CDR3 protein: CASSPSVGGVGYGYTF; V gene: TRBV18; clone size: -; D gene: -; J gene: TRBJ1-2
CDR3 DNA: TGTGCCAGCAGCTTAGGTCGCAGGGGCACTGAAGCTTTCTTT; CDR3 protein: CASSLGRRGTEAFF; V gene: TRBV7-2; clone size: -; D gene: -; J gene: TRBJ1-1
CDR3 DNA: TGTGCCAGCAGGCGAGGACTAGCGGGGGGTCTCACAGATACGCAGTATTTT; CDR3 protein: CASRRGLAGGLTDTQYF; V gene: TRBV7-2; clone size: few; D gene: TRBD2; J gene: TRBJ2-3
CDR3 DNA: TGTGCCAGCAGTTACATGGGGCGGACTGAAGCTTTCTTT; CDR3 protein: CASSYMGRTEAFF; V gene: TRBV6-5; clone size: -; D gene: -; J gene: TRBJ1-1
CDR3 DNA: TGTGCCAGCAACGGCGGCCAAGAGACCCAGTACTTC; CDR3 protein: CASNGGQETQYF; V gene: TRBV7-9; clone size: -; D gene: -; J gene: TRBJ2-5
CDR3 DNA: TGTGCCAGCAGCGTAGGCAGGGCTGATGAAAAACTGTTTTTT; CDR3 protein: CASSVGRADEKLFF; V gene: TRBV9; clone size: -; D gene: -; J gene: TRBJ1-4
CDR3 DNA: TGTGCCAGCAGCGCCTGGAGGACTGAAGCTTTCTTT; CDR3 protein: CASSAWRTEAFF; V gene: TRBV11-2; clone size: -; D gene: -; J gene: TRBJ1-1
CDR3 DNA: TGCGCCAGCAGCTTCCGGACAGGGGTTGGGAATTCACCCCTCCACTTT; CDR3 protein: CASSFRTGVGNSPLHF; V gene: TRBV5-1; clone size: once; D gene: TRBD1; J gene: TRBJ1-6
CDR3 DNA: TGTGCCAGCTGCGAAATGAATGAAAAACTGTTTTTT; CDR3 protein: CASCEMNEKLFF; V gene: TRBV28; clone size: -; D gene: -; J gene: TRBJ1-4
CDR3 DNA: TGTGCCAGCAGCTTAGCGCGGGCCTGGGCTTTCTTT; CDR3 protein: CASSLARAWAFF; V gene: TRBV7-2; clone size: -; D gene: -; J gene: TRBJ1-1
CDR3 DNA: TGTGCCAGCAGTGAGACGGGGACTGAAGCTTTCTTT; CDR3 protein: CASSETGTEAFF; V gene: TRBV2; clone size: -; D gene: -; J gene: TRBJ1-1
CDR3 DNA: TGTGCCAGCAGCGAACGGACAGGGGTCTCCTACGAGCAGTACTTC; CDR3 protein: CASSERTGVSYEQYF; V gene: TRBV7-6; clone size: -; D gene: TRBD1; J gene: TRBJ2-7
CDR3 DNA: TGTGCCAGCAGCCTCCAGGGTTCTCTCGGCACTGAAGCTTTCTTT; CDR3 protein: CASSLQGSLGTEAFF; V gene: TRBV7-8; clone size: few; D gene: -; J gene: TRBJ1-1
CDR3 DNA: TGTGCCAGCCACCAGGGGGACAGGGTCGGTGAAAAACTGTTTTTT; CDR3 protein: CASHQGDRVGEKLFF; V gene: TRBV28; clone size: -; D gene: TRBD1; J gene: TRBJ1-4
CDR3 DNA: TGTGCCAGCAGCCCAGGGCCATCCGGGACTAGCGATTTC; CDR3 protein: CASSPGPSGTSDF; V gene: TRBV5-5; clone size: -; D gene: TRBD2; J gene: TRBJ2-7
CDR3 DNA: TGTGCCAGCAACAATCAGGGACAGTACGAGCAGTACTTC; CDR3 protein: CASNNQGQYEQYF; V gene: TRBV12-3/TRBV12-4; clone size: -; D gene: TRBD1; J gene: TRBJ2-7
CDR3 DNA: TGCAGCGTTGAATCAACAGGGGATGAAAAACTGTTTTTT; CDR3 protein: CSVESTGDEKLFF; V gene: TRBV29-1; clone size: -; D gene: TRBD1; J gene: TRBJ1-4
CDR3 DNA: TGTGCCAGCAGCCAGGGGCAGGATCAGCCCCAGCATTTT; CDR3 protein: CASSQGQDQPQHF; V gene: TRBV5-4; clone size: -; D gene: -; J gene: TRBJ1-5
CDR3 DNA: TGCAGTGCTAGTAGCCGGGACAGGCTTAACTATGGCTACACCTTC; CDR3 protein: CSASSRDRLNYGYTF; V gene: TRBV20-1; clone size: -; D gene: TRBD1; J gene: TRBJ1-2
CDR3 DNA: TGTGCCAGCAGCTCCCTCGGCGGGACCGTCACAGATACGCAGTATTTT; CDR3 protein: CASSSLGGTVTDTQYF; V gene: TRBV7-9; clone size: -; D gene: -; J gene: TRBJ2-3
CDR3 DNA: TGTGCCAGCAGTTCCAGGGGCATGAGGTCACCCCTCCACTTT; CDR3 protein: CASSSRGMRSPLHF; V gene: TRBV28; clone size: -; D gene: -; J gene: TRBJ1-6
CDR3 DNA: TGTGCCAGCAGCCCGGGACAGACAGTTTACGAGCAGTACTTC; CDR3 protein: CASSPGQTVYEQYF; V gene: TRBV3-1/TRBV3-2; clone size: -; D gene: TRBD1; J gene: TRBJ2-7
CDR3 DNA: TGTGCCAGCAGCCAGACAACAGGCGGGATTGAAGCTTTCTTT; CDR3 protein: CASSQTTGGIEAFF; V gene: TRBV7-6; clone size: -; D gene: -; J gene: TRBJ1-1
CDR3 DNA: TGTGCCAGCTCACCACCCGGGACAGGGGGCGGAAAGCATTTT; CDR3 protein: CASSPPGTGGGKHF; V gene: TRBV18; clone size: -; D gene: TRBD1; J gene: TRBJ1-5
CDR3 DNA: TGTGCCTGGAGTGGGCAGGTACAAGAGACCCAGTACTTC; CDR3 protein: CAWSGQVQETQYF; V gene: TRBV30; clone size: -; D gene: -; J gene: TRBJ2-5
CDR3 DNA: TGTGCCACCAGCAGAGATCTTGCGGGGGCCACTGAAGCTTTCTTT; CDR3 protein: CATSRDLAGATEAFF; V gene: TRBV15; clone size: -; D gene: -; J gene: TRBJ1-1
CDR3 DNA: TGTGCCAGTAGTGCCCAAGGGGGCACCTACAATGAGCAGTTCTTC; CDR3 protein: CASSAQGGTYNEQFF; V gene: TRBV19; clone size: once; D gene: TRBD1; J gene: TRBJ2-1
CDR3 DNA: TGTGCCAGCAGCTTAAACTCGGGGGGTGAGCAGTTCTTC; CDR3 protein: CASSLNSGGEQFF; V gene: TRBV7-3; clone size: -; D gene: TRBD2; J gene: TRBJ2-1
CDR3 DNA: TGCGCCAGCAGTGATCAATCCACAGGTACCCGCTATGGCTATGGCTACACCTTC; CDR3 protein: CASSDQSTGTRYGYGYTF; V gene: TRBV10-2; clone size: -; D gene: -; J gene: TRBJ1-2
CDR3 DNA: TGTGCCAGCAGCTACACGGTGTTAGCGGCCAATAATGAGCAGTTCTTC; CDR3 protein: CASSYTVLAANNEQFF; V gene: TRBV7-9; clone size: -; D gene: -; J gene: TRBJ2-1
CDR3 DNA: TGTGCCAGCAAAACAGGGGGCGACTACGGCTACACCTTC; CDR3 protein: CASKTGGDYGYTF; V gene: TRBV2; clone size: once; D gene: TRBD1; J gene: TRBJ1-2
CDR3 DNA: TGTGCCAGCAGTGGGGGGGGGTCCTACGAGCAGTACTTC; CDR3 protein: CASSGGGSYEQYF; V gene: TRBV28; clone size: -; D gene: TRBD2; J gene: TRBJ2-7
CDR3 DNA: TGTGCCAGCAGCCAACAGACAGGGGTGTTGCAGCCCCAGCATTTT; CDR3 protein: CASSQQTGVLQPQHF; V gene: TRBV2; clone size: -; D gene: TRBD1; J gene: TRBJ1-5
CDR3 DNA: TGTGCCAGCAGCTTGGGTTCGGAGACCCAGTACTTC; CDR3 protein: CASSLGSETQYF; V gene: TRBV5-4; clone size: -; D gene: -; J gene: TRBJ2-5
CDR3 DNA: TGTGCCATCAGTGAGAGGGACAGCTACGAGCAGTACTTC; CDR3 protein: CAISERDSYEQYF; V gene: TRBV10-3; clone size: -; D gene: TRBD1; J gene: TRBJ2-7
CDR3 DNA: TGTGCCAGCGGAAAGGCAGGACAGGGACTAGCGGGAGGGCCTGCACATACGCAGTATTTT; CDR3 protein: CASGKAGQGLAGGPAHTQYF; V gene: TRBV28; clone size: -; D gene: TRBD2; J gene: TRBJ2-3
CDR3 DNA: TGTGCCAGCAGCTTAGGACGGGGGACTAGCGGGCGTTCCTACGAGCAGTACTTC; CDR3 protein: CASSLGRGTSGRSYEQYF; V gene: TRBV11-2; clone size: -; D gene: TRBD2; J gene: TRBJ2-7
CDR3 DNA: TGCAGTGGACAGGGGAACACTGAAGCTTTCTTT; CDR3 protein: CSGQGNTEAFF; V gene: TRBV20-1; clone size: -; D gene: TRBD1; J gene: TRBJ1-1
CDR3 DNA: TGTGCCAGCAGCTTGGGACAGGGCTTCTACGAGCAGTACTTC; CDR3 protein: CASSLGQGFYEQYF; V gene: TRBV7-9; clone size: -; D gene: TRBD1; J gene: TRBJ2-7
CDR3 DNA: TGCGCCAGCAGCATACAGGGGGCAGGGGAAAAACTGTTTTTT; CDR3 protein: CASSIQGAGEKLFF; V gene: TRBV5-1; clone size: -; D gene: TRBD1; J gene: TRBJ1-4
CDR3 DNA: TGTGCCAGCAGCCAAGGGCAGGGGGCGCGGTGGACCGGGGAGCTGTTTTTT; CDR3 protein: CASSQGQGARWTGELFF; V gene: TRBV14; clone size: -; D gene: TRBD1; J gene: TRBJ2-2
CDR3 DNA: TGTGCCAGCAGTCCCTCCTCCGTCCCCTACGAGCAGTACTTC; CDR3 protein: CASSPSSVPYEQYF; V gene: TRBV28; clone size: -; D gene: -; J gene: TRBJ2-7